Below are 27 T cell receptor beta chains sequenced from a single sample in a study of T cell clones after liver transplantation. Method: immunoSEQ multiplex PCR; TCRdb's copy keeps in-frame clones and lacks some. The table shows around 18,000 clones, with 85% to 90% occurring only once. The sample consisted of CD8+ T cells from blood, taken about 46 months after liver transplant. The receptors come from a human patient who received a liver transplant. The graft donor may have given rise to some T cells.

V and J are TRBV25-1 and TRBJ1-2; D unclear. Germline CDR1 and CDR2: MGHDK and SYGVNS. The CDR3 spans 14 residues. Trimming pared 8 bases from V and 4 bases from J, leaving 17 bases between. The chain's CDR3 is CASLDGYSGYGYTF. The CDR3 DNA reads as TGTGCCAGCCTTGATGGGTACAGCGGCTATGGCTACACCTTC.

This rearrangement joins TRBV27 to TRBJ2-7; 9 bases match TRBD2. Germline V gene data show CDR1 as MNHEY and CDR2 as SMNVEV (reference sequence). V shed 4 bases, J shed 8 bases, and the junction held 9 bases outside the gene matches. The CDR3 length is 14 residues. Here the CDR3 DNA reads TGTGCCAGCAGTTCCGGACTAGCGAGCTTCCAGCAGTACTTC. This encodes CASSSGLASFQQYF.

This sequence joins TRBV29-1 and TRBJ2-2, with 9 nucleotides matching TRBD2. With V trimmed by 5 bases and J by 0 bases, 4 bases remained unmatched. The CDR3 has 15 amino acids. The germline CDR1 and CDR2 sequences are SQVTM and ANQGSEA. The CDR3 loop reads CSVLSGGANTGELFF. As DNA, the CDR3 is TGCAGCGTTCTTAGCGGGGGAGCGAACACCGGGGAGCTGTTTTTT.

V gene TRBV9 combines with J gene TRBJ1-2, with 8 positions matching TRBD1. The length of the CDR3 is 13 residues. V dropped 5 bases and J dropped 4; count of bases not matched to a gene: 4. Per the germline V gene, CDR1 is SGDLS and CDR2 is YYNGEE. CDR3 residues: CASRGQGSYGYTF. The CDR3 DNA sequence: TGTGCCAGCAGAGGACAGGGCTCCTATGGCTACACCTTC.

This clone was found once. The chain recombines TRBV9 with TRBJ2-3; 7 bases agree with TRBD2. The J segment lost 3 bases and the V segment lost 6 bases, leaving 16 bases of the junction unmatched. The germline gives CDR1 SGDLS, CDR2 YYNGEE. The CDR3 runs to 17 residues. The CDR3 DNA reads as TGTGCCAGCACCCCGGGGGGAGCGCAGTTAGGGACAGATACGCAGTATTTT. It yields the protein CASTPGGAQLGTDTQYF.

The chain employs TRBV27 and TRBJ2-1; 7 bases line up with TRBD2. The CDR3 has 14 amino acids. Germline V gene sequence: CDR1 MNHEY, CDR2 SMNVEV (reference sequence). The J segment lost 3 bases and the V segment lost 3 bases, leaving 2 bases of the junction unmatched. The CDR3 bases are TGTGCCAGCAGTTTTGGGACTAACTACAATGAGCAGTTCTTC. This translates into CASSFGTNYNEQFF.

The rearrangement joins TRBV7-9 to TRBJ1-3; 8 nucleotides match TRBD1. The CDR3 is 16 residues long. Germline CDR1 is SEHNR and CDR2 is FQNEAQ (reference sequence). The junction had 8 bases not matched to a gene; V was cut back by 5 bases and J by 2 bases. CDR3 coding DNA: TGTGCCAGCAGCCATCCGACAGGGGAGACTGGAAACACCATATATTTT. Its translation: CASSHPTGETGNTIYF.

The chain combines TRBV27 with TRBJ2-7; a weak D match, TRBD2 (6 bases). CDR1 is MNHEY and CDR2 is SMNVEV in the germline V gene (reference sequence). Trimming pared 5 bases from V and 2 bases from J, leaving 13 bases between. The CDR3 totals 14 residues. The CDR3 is CASSMSGGAYEQYF. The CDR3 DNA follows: TGTGCCAGCAGTATGTCTGGCGGGGCCTACGAGCAGTACTTC.

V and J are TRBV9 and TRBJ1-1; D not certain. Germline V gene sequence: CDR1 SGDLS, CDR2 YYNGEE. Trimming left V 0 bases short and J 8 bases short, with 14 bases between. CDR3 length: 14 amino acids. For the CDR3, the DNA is TGTGCCAGCAGCGTAGGAGCTGGTCGTCTCGAAGCTTTCTTT. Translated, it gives CASSVGAGRLEAFF.

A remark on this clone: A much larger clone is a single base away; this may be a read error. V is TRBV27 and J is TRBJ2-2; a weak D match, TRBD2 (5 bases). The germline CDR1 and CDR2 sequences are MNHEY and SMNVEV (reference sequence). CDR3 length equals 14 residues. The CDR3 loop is CASRWIANTGKLFF. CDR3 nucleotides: TGTGCCAGCAGGTGGATAGCGAACACCGGGAAGCTGTTTTTT.

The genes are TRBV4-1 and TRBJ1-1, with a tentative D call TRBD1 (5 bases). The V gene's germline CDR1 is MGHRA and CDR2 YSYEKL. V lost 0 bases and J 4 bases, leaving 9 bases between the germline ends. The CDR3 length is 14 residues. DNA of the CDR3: TGCGCCAGCAGCCAAGATCTGGGGGTCACTGAAGCTTTCTTT. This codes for CASSQDLGVTEAFF.

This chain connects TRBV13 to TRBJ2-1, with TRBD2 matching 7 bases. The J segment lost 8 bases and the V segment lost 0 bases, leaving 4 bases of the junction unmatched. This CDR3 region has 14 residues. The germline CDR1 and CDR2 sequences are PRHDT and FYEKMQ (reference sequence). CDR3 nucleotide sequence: TGTGCCAGCAGCTTAGGACTAGCGAGGGATGAGCAGTTCTTC. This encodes CASSLGLARDEQFF.

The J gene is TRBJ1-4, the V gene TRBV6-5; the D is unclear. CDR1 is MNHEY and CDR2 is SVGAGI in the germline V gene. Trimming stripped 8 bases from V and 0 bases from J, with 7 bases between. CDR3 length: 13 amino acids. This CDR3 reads CASRVATNEKLFF. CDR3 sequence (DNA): TGTGCCAGCCGGGTTGCAACTAATGAAAAACTGTTTTTT.

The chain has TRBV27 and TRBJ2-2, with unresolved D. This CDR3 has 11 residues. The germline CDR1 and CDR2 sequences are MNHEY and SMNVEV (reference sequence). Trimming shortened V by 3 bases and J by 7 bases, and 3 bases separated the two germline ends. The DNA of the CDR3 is TGTGCCAGCAGTTTTTACGGGGAGCTGTTTTTT. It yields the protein CASSFYGELFF.

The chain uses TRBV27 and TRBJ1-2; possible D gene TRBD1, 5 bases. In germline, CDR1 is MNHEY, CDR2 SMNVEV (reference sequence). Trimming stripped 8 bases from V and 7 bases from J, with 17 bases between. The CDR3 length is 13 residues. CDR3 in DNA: TGTGCCAGCGGGTATGCGGGGGGTTCTGGCTACACCTTC. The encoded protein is CASGYAGGSGYTF.

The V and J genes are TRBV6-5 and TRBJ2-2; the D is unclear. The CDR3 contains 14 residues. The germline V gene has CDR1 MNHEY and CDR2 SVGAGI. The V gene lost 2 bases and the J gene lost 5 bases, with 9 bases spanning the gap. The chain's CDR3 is CASSYVPWTGELFF. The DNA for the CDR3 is TGTGCCAGCAGTTACGTCCCCTGGACCGGGGAGCTGTTTTTT.

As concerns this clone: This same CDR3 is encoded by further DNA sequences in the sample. The CDR3 DNA reads as TGTGCCAGCAGCCGGACCGAATCTGGGGCCAACGTCCTGACTTTC. Its protein is CASSRTESGANVLTF. The chain recombines TRBV7-9 with TRBJ2-6; no clear D. CDR3 length: 15 amino acids. In germline, CDR1 is SEHNR, CDR2 FQNEAQ (reference sequence). The ends were cut back, 5 bases at V and 1 base at J, with 9 bases in the middle.

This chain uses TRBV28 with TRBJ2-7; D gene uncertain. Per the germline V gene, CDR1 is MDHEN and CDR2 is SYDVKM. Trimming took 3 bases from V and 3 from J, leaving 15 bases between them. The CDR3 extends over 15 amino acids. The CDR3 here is CASSFMGAFFYEQYF. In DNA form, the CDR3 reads TGTGCCAGCAGTTTTATGGGCGCTTTCTTCTACGAGCAGTACTTC.

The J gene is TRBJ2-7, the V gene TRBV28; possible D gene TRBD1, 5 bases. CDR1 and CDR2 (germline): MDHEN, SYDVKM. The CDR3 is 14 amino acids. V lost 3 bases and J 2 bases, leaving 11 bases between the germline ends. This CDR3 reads CASSFGLGAYEQYF. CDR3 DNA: TGTGCCAGCAGTTTCGGTCTAGGGGCCTACGAGCAGTACTTC.

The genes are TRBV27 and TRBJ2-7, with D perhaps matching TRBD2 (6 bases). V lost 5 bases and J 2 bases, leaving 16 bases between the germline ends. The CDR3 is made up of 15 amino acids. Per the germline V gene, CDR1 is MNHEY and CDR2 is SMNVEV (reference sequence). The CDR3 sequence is CASSPGGVGTYEQYF. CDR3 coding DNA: TGTGCCAGCAGTCCCGGCGGGGTGGGGACCTACGAGCAGTACTTC.

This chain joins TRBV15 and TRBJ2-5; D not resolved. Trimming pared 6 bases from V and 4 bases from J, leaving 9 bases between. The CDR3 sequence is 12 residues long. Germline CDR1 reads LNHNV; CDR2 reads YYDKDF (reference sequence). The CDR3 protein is CATSRVGETQYF. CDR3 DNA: TGTGCCACCAGTCGGGTGGGAGAGACCCAGTACTTC.

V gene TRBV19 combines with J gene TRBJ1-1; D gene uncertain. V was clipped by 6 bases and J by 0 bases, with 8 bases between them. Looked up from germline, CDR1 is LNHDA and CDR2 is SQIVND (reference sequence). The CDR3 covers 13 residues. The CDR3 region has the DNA TGTGCCAGTAGCAATGGGTTGAACACTGAAGCTTTCTTT. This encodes CASSNGLNTEAFF. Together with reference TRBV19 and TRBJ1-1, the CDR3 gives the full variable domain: DGGITQSPKYLFRKEGQNVTLSCEQNLNHDAMYWYRQDPGQGLRLIYYSQIVNDFQKGDIAEGYSVSREKKESFPLTVTSAQKNPTAFYLCASSNGLNTEAFFGQGTRLTVV.

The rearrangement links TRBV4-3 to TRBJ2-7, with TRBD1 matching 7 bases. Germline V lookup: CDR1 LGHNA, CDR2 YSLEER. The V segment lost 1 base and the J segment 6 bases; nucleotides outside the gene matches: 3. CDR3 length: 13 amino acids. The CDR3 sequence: CASSQGQGIEQYF. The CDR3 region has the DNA TGCGCCAGCAGCCAAGGACAGGGAATCGAGCAGTACTTC.

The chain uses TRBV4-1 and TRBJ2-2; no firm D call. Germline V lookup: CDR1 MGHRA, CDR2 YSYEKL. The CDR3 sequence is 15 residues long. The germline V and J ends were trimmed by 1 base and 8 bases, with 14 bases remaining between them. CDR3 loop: CASSQGHGFAGELFF. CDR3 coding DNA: TGCGCCAGCAGCCAAGGTCATGGCTTTGCAGGGGAGCTGTTTTTT.

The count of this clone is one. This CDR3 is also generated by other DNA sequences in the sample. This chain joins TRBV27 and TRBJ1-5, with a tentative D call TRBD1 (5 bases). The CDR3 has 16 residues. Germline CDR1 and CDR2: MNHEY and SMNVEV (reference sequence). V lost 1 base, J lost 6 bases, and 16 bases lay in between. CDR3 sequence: CASSLYGATKGQPQHF. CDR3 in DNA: TGTGCCAGCAGTTTATATGGGGCCACTAAAGGTCAGCCCCAGCATTTT.

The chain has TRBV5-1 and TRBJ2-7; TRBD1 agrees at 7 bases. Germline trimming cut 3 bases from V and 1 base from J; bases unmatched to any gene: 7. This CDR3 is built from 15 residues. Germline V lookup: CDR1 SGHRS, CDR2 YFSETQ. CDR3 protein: CASSWGTDPSYEQYF. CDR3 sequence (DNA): TGCGCCAGCAGCTGGGGGACAGACCCGTCCTACGAGCAGTACTTC.

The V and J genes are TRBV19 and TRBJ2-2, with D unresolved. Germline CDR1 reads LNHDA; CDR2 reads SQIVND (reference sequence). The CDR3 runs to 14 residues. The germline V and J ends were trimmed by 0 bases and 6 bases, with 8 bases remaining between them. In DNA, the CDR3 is TGTGCCAGTAGTATAGAACTACCCGCCGGGGAGCTGTTTTTT. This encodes CASSIELPAGELFF.